This TCR beta chain came from a study of vaccination effects on CD4 cells after COVID-19 (dated by TCRdb to the early 2020s). The study in broad terms: Each participant got two doses of an mRNA SARS-CoV-2 vaccine, either BNT162b2 or mRNA-1273. Pre-vaccine samples were collected from two convalescent patients 16 days and one week before the first dose, corresponding to 142 and 148 days after COVID-19 diagnosis. SARS-CoV-2 spike-specific CD4+ TCR repertoires were compared before and after mRNA vaccination in COVID-19 convalescent patients and in infection-naive vaccine recipients. The full study included roughly 10 COVID-19 convalescent patients and a handful of SARS-CoV-2-naive healthy vaccine recipients. In the study, cultures from other donors were sequenced using the Oncomine TCR Beta short-read assay on an Illumina iSeq 100. Here is what the overall study found, with its caveats: Marked clonal contraction was observed in both infection-induced and vaccine-induced clones at late post-vaccination timepoints, consistent with waning T cell responses. In convalescent patients, the post-vaccine spike-reactive repertoire was composed mainly of new vaccine-induced clones that were largely distinct from infection-induced clones. Only a small number of convalescent patients were included, and no early post-infection timepoints were available, which limited the study.

As concerns this clone: Its target antigen remains unknown. Base quality data are lacking; no much larger clone is found one base away.

According to the germline V gene (reference sequence), CDR1 reads GTSNPN and CDR2 reads SVGIG. At the junction V is shortened by 2 bases and J by 9 bases; bases outside the gene matches: 9. Measured from the cysteine to the phenylalanine, the CDR3 is 14 residues long. Just the 42-base CDR3 DNA is kept, in frame starting at base 1. Library construction relied on the immunoSEQ multiplex PCR assay. DNA from the cultured and isolated CD4+ T cells underwent TCR beta CDR3 sequencing. The authors' pipeline ran thus. The analysis removed non-productive TCR sequences, trimmed reads to the CDR3 region, and retained only CDR3s that were 7 or more amino acids long. The MANAFEST web app was used to identify antigen-specific clonotypes by comparing expansion in peptide wells with expansion in reference cultures. Positive clones required FDR<0.05 expansion versus reference and all other wells, odds ratio above 5, and frequency above 0.1% in two replicate wells. A clonotype was defined as cross-reactive if the clonotype was significantly expanded both in SARS-CoV-2 spike wells and in at least one common cold coronavirus spike condition. Levenshtein distance calculated with the stringdist R package was used to assess CDR3 similarity, and unrooted trees were constructed with ape in R 3.6.1. TCRdb provides this immuneACCESS table in a form limited to in-frame rearrangements. Some clones are lacking; in checked studies, under half of them reflect an unresolved V gene, and why the rest are absent is not known. V and J calls and clone size come straight from that table; D and trimming were deduced from the DNA. This sample holds 40,000 to 50,000 clones; roughly two thirds were observed only once. Together, the top ten hold around a third of the sample.

To identify antigen-specific CD4+ T cell clonotypes by their expansion, the ViraFEST assay first stimulated PBMC with viral peptide pools and then applied TCR sequencing. After approximately 11 days of culture, CD4+ T cells were isolated with the EasySep CD4+ T cell isolation kit. PCR-confirmed SARS-CoV-2 infection had occurred in convalescent patients between March and December 2020, before the Alpha, Beta and Delta variants emerged in the United States. About 2.1 million PBMC per well were cultured in IMDM with roughly 5% human AB serum, 8.5 to 10 IU/ml IL-2 and gentamicin, plus 10 ug/ml peptides. Half of the culture medium was replaced with fresh IL-2-containing medium on days 3 and 7. Unless noted otherwise, every peptide stimulation condition was cultured in triplicate wells. Using Ficoll-Paque Plus gradient centrifugation, PBMC were separated from whole blood and then either used fresh or cryopreserved at -140C. The QIAamp micro DNA kit was used to extract genomic DNA from the cultured CD4+ T cells.

The sample was CD4+ T cells from PBMCs cultured with a peptide pool, taken before COVID-19 vaccination. The chain uses TRBV30 and TRBJ2-1, and TRBD2 aligns with 8 junction nucleotides. This receptor was taken from a human donor who had a prior SARS-CoV-2 infection. The sequenced DNA is TGTGCCTGGAGTAGAAGCGGGAGAACCGGTGAGCAGTTCTTC. Its protein reads: CAWSRSGRTGEQFF. The full variable domain, with segments outside the CDR3 supplied by the reference TRBV30 and TRBJ2-1 proteins, appears as SQTIHQWPATLVQPVGSPLSLECTVEGTSNPNLYWYRQAAGRGLQLLFYSVGIGQISSEVPQNLSASRPQDRQFILSSKKLLLSDSGFYLCAWSRSGRTGEQFFGPGTRLTVL.